The rows below give T cell receptor beta chains drawn from one sample of a study of CD8+ T cells in alopecia areata. Here immunoSEQ multiplex PCR was the method, and the copy in TCRdb shows in-frame clones only, minus some. The data show roughly 100,000 clones, 55% seen once. Sequenced: CD4+ T cells sorted from blood. The receptor source for this set is a human donor in good health. Each CDR3 is given with its conserved first and last residue. D genes are given only for firm matches. The listing skips clone size in some rows; elsewhere it reads once, few, many or a size class.

d_gene: NA; v_gene: TRBV5-5; j_gene: TRBJ2-7; abundance: NA; CDR3nt: TGTGCCAGCAGCTTGGAGTGGGGTTCCTACGAGCAGTACTTC; CDR3aa: CASSLEWGSYEQYF
d_gene: NA; v_gene: TRBV2; j_gene: TRBJ1-3; abundance: few; CDR3nt: TGTGCCAGCAGTGACAGGGGCATCTCTGGAAACACCATATATTTT; CDR3aa: CASSDRGISGNTIYF
d_gene: NA; v_gene: TRBV18; j_gene: TRBJ1-6; abundance: NA; CDR3nt: TGTGCCAGCTCACGAGAGAGGGGAGGGAATTCACCCCTCCACTTT; CDR3aa: CASSRERGGNSPLHF
d_gene: TRBD1; v_gene: TRBV30; j_gene: TRBJ1-3; abundance: NA; CDR3nt: TGTGCCTGGAGAGGACAGGGTCGCTCTGGAAACACCATATATTTT; CDR3aa: CAWRGQGRSGNTIYF
d_gene: NA; v_gene: TRBV11-1; j_gene: TRBJ2-7; abundance: NA; CDR3nt: TGTGCCAGCAGCGCCTCTTCCTACGAGCAGTACTTC; CDR3aa: CASSASSYEQYF
d_gene: NA; v_gene: TRBV30; j_gene: TRBJ1-4; abundance: NA; CDR3nt: TGTGCCTGGAGTTCCACTGAAAAACTGTTTTTT; CDR3aa: CAWSSTEKLFF
d_gene: NA; v_gene: TRBV29-1; j_gene: TRBJ2-4; abundance: NA; CDR3nt: TGCAGCGTCCTAAGAACAGGGGACTTCTCCAAAAACATTCAGTACTTC; CDR3aa: CSVLRTGDFSKNIQYF
d_gene: NA; v_gene: TRBV10-2; j_gene: TRBJ1-5; abundance: NA; CDR3nt: TGCGCCACCACAACCTCAGGGTTCGTGGGCAATCAGCCCCAGCATTTT; CDR3aa: CATTTSGFVGNQPQHF
d_gene: NA; v_gene: TRBV7-2; j_gene: TRBJ2-6; abundance: NA; CDR3nt: TGTGCCAGCAGCTTAGGCGCAGGGATCGACGTCCTGACTTTC; CDR3aa: CASSLGAGIDVLTF
d_gene: NA; v_gene: TRBV13; j_gene: TRBJ2-3; abundance: NA; CDR3nt: TGTGCCAGCAGCTTTGAACGGTCCGATACGCAGTATTTT; CDR3aa: CASSFERSDTQYF
d_gene: TRBD1; v_gene: TRBV23-1; j_gene: TRBJ1-2; abundance: NA; CDR3nt: TGCGCCAGCAGTCAGCCGACTACAGGGGGCTGTAGCTATGGCTACACCTTC; CDR3aa: CASSQPTTGGCSYGYTF
d_gene: NA; v_gene: TRBV25-1; j_gene: TRBJ1-6; abundance: NA; CDR3nt: TGTGCCAGCAGAGACACAGGGTTCGGGTCTAATTCACCCCTCCACTTT; CDR3aa: CASRDTGFGSNSPLHF
d_gene: NA; v_gene: TRBV4-1; j_gene: TRBJ1-4; abundance: NA; CDR3nt: TGCGCCAGCAGCCAAGATGGGGCAGGCCGTCGGGAACTGTTTTTT; CDR3aa: CASSQDGAGRRELFF
d_gene: NA; v_gene: TRBV10-3; j_gene: TRBJ2-5; abundance: few; CDR3nt: TGTGCCATCAGTGGGCAGCCCCAAGAGACCCAGTACTTC; CDR3aa: CAISGQPQETQYF
d_gene: NA; v_gene: TRBV6-6; j_gene: TRBJ1-5; abundance: NA; CDR3nt: TGTGCCAGCAGTTACCGCAGGGTTACCCGAGGGGAGCCCCAGCATTTT; CDR3aa: CASSYRRVTRGEPQHF
d_gene: NA; v_gene: TRBV5-1; j_gene: TRBJ1-2; abundance: NA; CDR3nt: TGCGCCAGCAGCTTGGATCAGGGGTACTATGGCTACACCTTC; CDR3aa: CASSLDQGYYGYTF
d_gene: NA; v_gene: TRBV18; j_gene: TRBJ1-1; abundance: NA; CDR3nt: TGTGCCAGCTCACCCACGGCCGGGAACACTGAAGCTTTCTTT; CDR3aa: CASSPTAGNTEAFF
d_gene: NA; v_gene: TRBV6-1; j_gene: TRBJ1-1; abundance: NA; CDR3nt: TGTGCCAGCAGGTTACGGGAGGGGACTGAAGCTTTCTTT; CDR3aa: CASRLREGTEAFF
d_gene: TRBD2; v_gene: TRBV18; j_gene: TRBJ2-1; abundance: NA; CDR3nt: TGTGCCAGCTCACCCCTCGGCGGGGGGGCCGACAATGAGCAGTTCTTC; CDR3aa: CASSPLGGGADNEQFF
d_gene: TRBD2; v_gene: TRBV5-1; j_gene: TRBJ2-1; abundance: NA; CDR3nt: TGCGCCAGCAGACCGGGAGCGGGGGGTAAAGATGAGCAGTTCTTC; CDR3aa: CASRPGAGGKDEQFF
d_gene: NA; v_gene: TRBV15; j_gene: TRBJ2-7; abundance: NA; CDR3nt: TGTGCCACCAGCGGGGGTCCAGCGACGTACGAGCAGTACTTC; CDR3aa: CATSGGPATYEQYF
d_gene: NA; v_gene: TRBV7-2; j_gene: TRBJ2-7; abundance: NA; CDR3nt: TGTGCCAGCAGCTTAGAAAGGGGGGGAACCTACGAGCAGTACTTC; CDR3aa: CASSLERGGTYEQYF
d_gene: NA; v_gene: TRBV5-1; j_gene: TRBJ2-5; abundance: NA; CDR3nt: TGCGCCAGCCGGTGGGGCAGTCAAGAGACCCAGTACTTC; CDR3aa: CASRWGSQETQYF
d_gene: NA; v_gene: TRBV7-7; j_gene: TRBJ2-1; abundance: NA; CDR3nt: TGTGCTAGCAGCCTCGACGGGAACAATGAGCAGTTCTTC; CDR3aa: CASSLDGNNEQFF
d_gene: NA; v_gene: TRBV5-1; j_gene: TRBJ2-1; abundance: few; CDR3nt: TGCGCCAGCAGCTTGGATGAGGGGGAGCAGTTCTTC; CDR3aa: CASSLDEGEQFF
d_gene: NA; v_gene: TRBV7-2; j_gene: TRBJ2-3; abundance: few; CDR3nt: TGTGCCAGCAGCCGGCCCGGGAGTCACGACACAGATACGCAGTATTTT; CDR3aa: CASSRPGSHDTDTQYF
d_gene: NA; v_gene: TRBV18; j_gene: TRBJ1-6; abundance: NA; CDR3nt: TGTGCCAGCTCACCGCGTTCAAACCTCGGTTCACCCCTCCACTTT; CDR3aa: CASSPRSNLGSPLHF
d_gene: NA; v_gene: TRBV6-6; j_gene: TRBJ2-3; abundance: few; CDR3nt: TGTGCCAGCAGGACAGGGACCTCGGGGGCGCAGTATTTT; CDR3aa: CASRTGTSGAQYF
d_gene: NA; v_gene: TRBV6-5; j_gene: TRBJ1-5; abundance: NA; CDR3nt: TGTGCCAGCAGTCCTATAGGGAGCAATCAGCCCCAGCATTTT; CDR3aa: CASSPIGSNQPQHF
d_gene: TRBD2; v_gene: TRBV4-3; j_gene: TRBJ2-2; abundance: NA; CDR3nt: TGCGCCAGCAGCCAATTCCTAGCGGGGGGCAACACCGGGGAGCTGTTTTTT; CDR3aa: CASSQFLAGGNTGELFF
d_gene: NA; v_gene: TRBV5-1; j_gene: TRBJ2-7; abundance: few; CDR3nt: TGCGCCAGCAGCTTGGACCGGAACGAGCAGTACTTC; CDR3aa: CASSLDRNEQYF
d_gene: NA; v_gene: TRBV28; j_gene: TRBJ2-5; abundance: NA; CDR3nt: TGTGCCAGCAGATACCGCGGGTTCTCGTACTTC; CDR3aa: CASRYRGFSYF
d_gene: NA; v_gene: TRBV10-1; j_gene: TRBJ1-5; abundance: NA; CDR3nt: TGCGCCAGCAGTGTCCGCTCTGATCAGCCCCAGCATTTT; CDR3aa: CASSVRSDQPQHF
d_gene: TRBD1; v_gene: TRBV7-2; j_gene: TRBJ1-6; abundance: NA; CDR3nt: TGTGCCAGCAGCTTAGTTACAGGGGGCGCGGACTCACCCCTCCACTTT; CDR3aa: CASSLVTGGADSPLHF
d_gene: TRBD2; v_gene: TRBV12-5; j_gene: TRBJ2-7; abundance: NA; CDR3nt: TGTGCTAGTGGTCTAGCGGGGGGCTCCTACGAGCAGTACTTC; CDR3aa: CASGLAGGSYEQYF
d_gene: NA; v_gene: TRBV29-1; j_gene: TRBJ1-2; abundance: NA; CDR3nt: TGCAGCGTTGTCGATAGACGAAACCTTCCCTATGGCTACACCTTC; CDR3aa: CSVVDRRNLPYGYTF
d_gene: NA; v_gene: TRBV7-2; j_gene: TRBJ1-1; abundance: few; CDR3nt: TGTGCCAGCAGATCCGCACCTATGAACACTGAAGCTTTCTTT; CDR3aa: CASRSAPMNTEAFF
d_gene: NA; v_gene: TRBV10-3; j_gene: TRBJ2-5; abundance: NA; CDR3nt: TGTGCCATCAGTACCCCCACCCAAGAGACCCAGTACTTC; CDR3aa: CAISTPTQETQYF
d_gene: NA; v_gene: TRBV6-5; j_gene: TRBJ1-2; abundance: few; CDR3nt: TGTGCCAGCAGTTCCTCCCGACGGAACTATGGCTACACCTTC; CDR3aa: CASSSSRRNYGYTF
d_gene: NA; v_gene: TRBV6-6; j_gene: TRBJ1-6; abundance: NA; CDR3nt: TGTGCCAGCAGTTACGCGACAGCCACCTATTCACCCCTCCACTTT; CDR3aa: CASSYATATYSPLHF
d_gene: NA; v_gene: TRBV4-1; j_gene: TRBJ1-5; abundance: few; CDR3nt: TGCGCCAGCAGCCAACGGGGTCTTGGGAGCAATCAGCCCCAGCATTTT; CDR3aa: CASSQRGLGSNQPQHF
d_gene: TRBD1; v_gene: TRBV7-9; j_gene: TRBJ1-1; abundance: once; CDR3nt: TGTGCCAGCAGCTTAGACAGGGGCACTGAAGCTTTCTTT; CDR3aa: CASSLDRGTEAFF
d_gene: NA; v_gene: TRBV7-9; j_gene: TRBJ2-5; abundance: NA; CDR3nt: TGTGCCAGCAGCCCACACTACAGGAGCCAAGAGACCCAGTACTTC; CDR3aa: CASSPHYRSQETQYF
d_gene: NA; v_gene: TRBV5-6; j_gene: TRBJ2-7; abundance: NA; CDR3nt: TGTGCCAGCAGCACGCGGACAGACCGCTACGAGCAGTACTTC; CDR3aa: CASSTRTDRYEQYF
d_gene: NA; v_gene: TRBV2; j_gene: TRBJ2-2; abundance: few; CDR3nt: TGTGCCAGCAGCTACGCGGGGGCCGACACCGGGGAGCTGTTTTTT; CDR3aa: CASSYAGADTGELFF
d_gene: NA; v_gene: TRBV10-3; j_gene: TRBJ2-5; abundance: NA; CDR3nt: TGTGCCATCAGCGGCGAGCTGGGGGCGACCCAGTACTTC; CDR3aa: CAISGELGATQYF
d_gene: TRBD1; v_gene: TRBV2; j_gene: TRBJ1-2; abundance: NA; CDR3nt: TGTGCCAGCAGTGCTCAGGGGGCGGCTAACTATGGCTACACCTTC; CDR3aa: CASSAQGAANYGYTF
d_gene: TRBD1; v_gene: TRBV7-2; j_gene: TRBJ1-5; abundance: few; CDR3nt: TGTGCCAGCAGATCTCACAGGGGAAGCAATCAGCCCCAGCATTTT; CDR3aa: CASRSHRGSNQPQHF
d_gene: NA; v_gene: TRBV2; j_gene: TRBJ1-1; abundance: NA; CDR3nt: TGTGCCCAGAACACTGAAGCTTTCTTT; CDR3aa: CAQNTEAFF
d_gene: TRBD2; v_gene: TRBV28; j_gene: TRBJ2-4; abundance: few; CDR3nt: TGTGCCAGCAGTACCACCGGACTAGCGAAGGACATTCAGTACTTC; CDR3aa: CASSTTGLAKDIQYF
d_gene: NA; v_gene: TRBV29-1; j_gene: TRBJ2-2; abundance: few; CDR3nt: TGCAGCGTTGTTCAAGTGTTGACCGGGGAGCTGTTTTTT; CDR3aa: CSVVQVLTGELFF
d_gene: NA; v_gene: TRBV29-1; j_gene: TRBJ2-7; abundance: NA; CDR3nt: TGCAGCGTTGTATTAAGCGCAGGGCATTCCTACGAGCAGTACTTC; CDR3aa: CSVVLSAGHSYEQYF
d_gene: NA; v_gene: TRBV7-2; j_gene: TRBJ2-3; abundance: many; CDR3nt: TGTGCCAGCAGCGGATGGGCCAGCCCAGATACGCAGTATTTT; CDR3aa: CASSGWASPDTQYF
d_gene: NA; v_gene: TRBV5-1; j_gene: TRBJ1-4; abundance: few; CDR3nt: TGCGCCAGCAGCAAAGGAGGGCCGAATGAAAAACTGTTTTTT; CDR3aa: CASSKGGPNEKLFF
d_gene: TRBD2; v_gene: TRBV29-1; j_gene: TRBJ2-3; abundance: NA; CDR3nt: TGCAGCGTTGCGCGGGGGGCGGGAGATACGCAGTATTTT; CDR3aa: CSVARGAGDTQYF
d_gene: NA; v_gene: TRBV7-9; j_gene: TRBJ2-3; abundance: few; CDR3nt: TGTGCCAGCAGCTTAGGGACCTTAGGTACAGATACGCAGTATTTT; CDR3aa: CASSLGTLGTDTQYF